This entry lists 21 T cell receptor beta chains sequenced from one sample in a study of glioma-infiltrating T cells. The iRepertoire nested amplicon-rescue multiplex PCR amplified TCR alpha and beta CDR3s from RNA. Via MiXCR, TCRdb re-called the multiplex PCR reads, giving one row per CDR3 protein. Among about 140,000 distinct CDR3 sequences, approximately 40% were seen once, and the ten largest hold over 15%. The sequencing sample was made of glioma tissue, nonneoplastic brain tissue, or PBMCs (not recorded which). The receptors were gathered from a human donor with low-grade glioma or glioblastoma, undergoing nonglioma brain surgery, or in good health (not recorded which).

The rearrangement uses TRBV2 and TRBJ2-3; weak D call: TRBD2 (6 bases). Trimming removed 9 bases at V and 3 bases at J, with 19 bases between. CDR1 and CDR2 from the germline V gene are SNHLY and FYNNEI. CDR3 size: 15 residues. In DNA, the CDR3 is TGTGCCAGAAGTTTTCCTGAGGGACTGACAGATACGCAGTATTTT. Residues: CARSFPEGLTDTQYF.

The chain uses TRBV18 and TRBJ2-3, with D unclear. CDR1 and CDR2 from the germline V gene are KGHSH and LQKENI. This CDR3 has 15 residues. The V gene lost 3 bases and the J gene lost 8 bases, with 18 bases spanning the gap. CDR3 sequence reads: CASSPSVNSGGTQYF. The CDR3, as DNA: TGTGCCAGCTCACCCTCGGTTAACTCCGGTGGTACGCAGTATTTT.

The gene calls are TRBV20-1 and TRBJ2-1; D remains unclear. V was cut by 4 bases and J by 0 bases, with 22 bases left in between. This CDR3 contains 18 residues. Germline V CDR1 and CDR2: DFQATT, SNEGSKA (reference sequence). CDR3 sequence: CSAMPLVAGPSSYNEQFF. CDR3 sequence (DNA): TGCAGTGCTATGCCTTTAGTAGCAGGCCCGAGCTCCTACAATGAGCAGTTCTTC.

This chain uses TRBV27 with TRBJ2-7; TRBD1 might be the D (5 bases). V gave up 8 bases and J gave up 3 bases, with 14 bases separating them. The CDR3 loop spans 13 amino acids. Germline V CDR1 and CDR2: MNHEY, SMNVEV (reference sequence). CDR3 region: CASSTDRHYEQYF. The CDR3, as DNA: TGTGCCAGCTCCACCGACAGACACTACGAGCAGTACTTC.

V and J are TRBV27 and TRBJ1-6; D is possibly TRBD1 (6 bases). Germline loops: CDR1 MNHEY, CDR2 SMNVEV (reference sequence). The CDR3 has 14 residues. V lost 3 bases, J lost 7 bases, and 10 bases lay in between. CDR3 protein: CASSFSGGNSPLHF. CDR3 DNA sequence: TGTGCCAGCAGTTTCTCCGGGGGCAATTCACCCCTCCACTTT.

This chain's CDR3 is CASPPGTSGGSSYEQYF. In DNA form, the CDR3 reads TGTGCCAGCCCCCCCGGGACTAGCGGGGGGAGCTCCTACGAGCAGTACTTC. V is TRBV7-9 and J is TRBJ2-7, with 15 bases identical to TRBD2. CDR3 length equals 17 residues. Germline CDR1 reads SEHNR; CDR2 reads FQNEAQ (reference sequence). The V gene end was trimmed by 8 bases and the J gene end by 0 bases; junction bases not matched to a gene: 8.

In this sample, this clonotype turned up many times. The chain links TRBV27 to TRBJ1-6, with a weak D call TRBD1 (6 bases). There are 14 residues in the CDR3. Germline CDR1 MNHEY, CDR2 SMNVEV (reference sequence). V lost 6 bases to trimming and J lost 7 bases, with 13 bases between them. In DNA, the CDR3 is TGTGCCAGCAGAGCAGGGGTATTCAATTCACCCCTCCACTTT. Its protein product is CASRAGVFNSPLHF.

This clonotype was detected only a few times. The chain recombines TRBV4-3 with TRBJ1-1; D is unresolved. V was shortened by 0 bases and J by 7 bases, with 15 bases between the two germline ends. CDR3 length: 15 amino acids. CDR1 and CDR2 (germline): LGHNA, YSLEER. This CDR3 reads CASSQESGRTSEAFF. The CDR3 DNA reads as TGCGCCAGCAGCCAAGAGTCGGGCAGGACCAGTGAAGCTTTCTTT.

This sequence joins TRBV27 and TRBJ2-1; 7 bases are shared with TRBD1. J was trimmed by 5 bases and V by 7 bases; bases with no gene match: 5. Per the germline V gene, CDR1 is MNHEY and CDR2 is SMNVEV (reference sequence). The CDR3 contains 13 residues. The CDR3 protein is CASTGTENNEQFF. As DNA, the CDR3 is TGTGCCAGCACCGGGACAGAAAACAATGAGCAGTTCTTC.

The gene calls are TRBV18 and TRBJ1-1; D uncertain. The germline V gene encodes CDR1 KGHSH and CDR2 LQKENI. The CDR3 contains 13 residues. V was cut by 3 bases and J by 8 bases, with 13 bases left in between. CDR3 nucleotide sequence: TGTGCCAGCTCACCGGGGTCTATCACAGAAGCTTTCTTT. Its protein product is CASSPGSITEAFF.

The chain uses TRBV7-8 and TRBJ2-3, with a tentative D call TRBD2 (6 bases). This CDR3 spans 15 amino acids. Germline V gene lookup returns CDR1 SGHVS and CDR2 FQNEAQ. Trimming pared 4 bases from V and 1 base from J, leaving 12 bases between. The CDR3 loop is CASSSRASGTDTQYF. The CDR3 region has the DNA TGTGCCAGCAGCTCCAGGGCTAGCGGCACAGATACGCAGTATTTT.

With regard to this clonotype: A much larger clone lies one base from this, so it may be a read error. V is TRBV20-1 and J is TRBJ2-1; 13 positions agree with TRBD2. Germline assignment: CDR1 DFQATT and CDR2 SNEGSKA (reference sequence). V trimming: 4 bases; J trimming: 10 bases; junction bases outside the gene matches: 7. The CDR3 runs 14 residues. The CDR3 nucleotides read TGCAGTGCTAATTGGACTAGCGGGGGCGAGGAGCAGTTCTTC. It is translated as CSANWTSGGEEQFF.

This clonotype appeared a few times. The J gene is TRBJ1-2, the V gene TRBV7-9; unclear D gene. This CDR3 region has 13 residues. Trimming removed 0 bases from V and 4 bases from J, with 6 bases in between. CDR1 and CDR2 (germline): SEHNR, FQNEAQ (reference sequence). The CDR3 reads CASSLAEIYGYTF. DNA of the CDR3: TGTGCCAGCAGCTTAGCAGAGATCTATGGCTACACCTTC.

The chain recombines TRBV5-1 with TRBJ2-5; 11 nucleotides align to TRBD1. Germline V CDR1 and CDR2: SGHRS, YFSETQ. With V trimmed by 4 bases and J by 4 bases, 6 bases remained unmatched. The CDR3 sequence is 15 residues long. The CDR3 DNA reads as TGCGCCAGCAGCGCTGGGACAGGGGGGATAGAGACCCAGTACTTC. Translating it yields CASSAGTGGIETQYF.

This clonotype was counted a few times. V is TRBV15 and J is TRBJ1-2; D not resolved. This CDR3 spans 15 amino acids. CDR1 LNHNV and CDR2 YYDKDF come from the germline V gene (reference sequence). V lost 0 bases and J lost 7, with 15 bases in between. The DNA for the CDR3 is TGTGCCACCAGCAGAGATTTAGAGGCCGGACTTGGCTACACCTTC. Its protein is CATSRDLEAGLGYTF.

The chain uses TRBV27 and TRBJ1-5, with D tentatively TRBD1 (5 bases). This CDR3 has 12 amino acids. V gave up 5 bases and J gave up 8 bases, with 10 bases separating them. Germline lookup yields CDR1 MNHEY and CDR2 SMNVEV (reference sequence). CDR3 bases: TGTGCCAGCAGTCTGCAAGGGGAGCCCCAGCATTTT. Translated: CASSLQGEPQHF.

This clonotype was observed once. This rearrangement joins TRBV12-3 or TRBV12-4 to TRBJ1-5; weak D call: TRBD1 (5 bases). This CDR3 has 13 amino acids. Trimming pared 3 bases from V and 5 bases from J, leaving 8 bases between. DNA for the CDR3: TGTGCCAGCAGTTTCTCGGGGGATCAGCCCCAGCATTTT. Translation gives CASSFSGDQPQHF.

In the case of this clonotype: A much larger clone sits a single nucleotide away, making a read error possible. The chain's CDR3 is CSARTGTGPYEQYF. The CDR3, as DNA: TGCAGTGCTAGAACCGGGACAGGGCCCTACGAGCAGTACTTC. J is TRBJ2-7 and V is TRBV20-1, with 9 bases identical to TRBD1. Germline values: CDR1 DFQATT, CDR2 SNEGSKA (reference sequence). This CDR3 has 14 amino acids. V lost 2 bases and J lost 2; bases outside the gene matches: 4.

This clonotype has a handful of counts. This chain joins TRBV27 and TRBJ1-2; 10 bases line up with TRBD1. The CDR3 totals 15 residues. The germline V gene has CDR1 MNHEY and CDR2 SMNVEV (reference sequence). Unmatched junction bases numbered 10, after V lost 5 bases and J lost 7 bases. CDR3 in amino acids: CASSQDDRGLGGYTF. Here the CDR3 DNA reads TGTGCCAGCAGTCAGGACGACAGGGGGCTTGGTGGCTACACCTTC.

A few counts support this clonotype. The CDR3 spells CASRATSGVYNEQFF. In DNA, the CDR3 is TGTGCCAGCAGGGCGACTAGCGGAGTCTACAATGAGCAGTTCTTC. The chain recombines TRBV12-3 or TRBV12-4 with TRBJ2-1; 9 bases are shared with TRBD2. The CDR3 totals 15 residues. Trimming took 6 bases from V and 3 from J; bases not matched to a gene: 6.

This sequence joins TRBV5-1 and TRBJ2-3, with a weak D call TRBD2 (6 bases). Germline V gene sequence: CDR1 SGHRS, CDR2 YFSETQ. This CDR3 has 14 residues. V was cut by 3 bases and J by 9 bases, with 17 bases left in between. CDR3 coding DNA: TGCGCCAGCAGCTCGTTTACCCCGGGGGAGACGCAGTATTTT. Protein: CASSSFTPGETQYF. The entire variable domain, with the rest obtained from reference TRBV5-1 and TRBJ2-3, is as follows: KAGVTQTPRYLIKTRGQQVTLSCSPISGHRSVSWYQQTPGQGLQFLFEYFSETQRNKGNFPGRFSGRQFSNSRSEMNVSTLELGDSALYLCASSSFTPGETQYFGPGTRLTVL.